The clone carrying this T cell receptor beta chain has more than one count but fewer than ten. CDR1 MDHEN and CDR2 SYDVKM come from the germline V gene. The V end was cut by 4 bases, the J end by 5 bases, with 9 bases between. The CDR3 spans 14 residues. PCR was performed a second time for about 6 to 12 cycles using a sample-barcoded 5' primer and a J-beta primer mix. One entry per CDR3 protein results from TCRdb running MiXCR on the 5' RACE reads. The table has approximately 800,000 distinct CDR3 sequences, 25% to 30% seen once; the top ten hold roughly 3.1%. This entry is derived from a study of blood T cells in healthy people across ages. Study-level background: About one barcoded beta molecule was captured per two T cells (by template switching).

In addition, the sample was reused for a study of T cells of mothers and their children. That study adds: Whatever RNA was extracted went entirely into cDNA synthesis, at approximately 1.4 ug per 15 ul. Biologically related mothers and children overlapped slightly more than unrelated pairs, a non-significant difference.

The sequenced sample was blood. This TCR was recovered from a boy between 10 and 17 years old in good health. This sequence joins TRBV28 and TRBJ1-6; D not certain. The CDR3 DNA reads as TGTGCCAGCAGTTCCTACCACAATAATTCACCCCTCCACTTT. Encoded protein: CASSSYHNNSPLHF.